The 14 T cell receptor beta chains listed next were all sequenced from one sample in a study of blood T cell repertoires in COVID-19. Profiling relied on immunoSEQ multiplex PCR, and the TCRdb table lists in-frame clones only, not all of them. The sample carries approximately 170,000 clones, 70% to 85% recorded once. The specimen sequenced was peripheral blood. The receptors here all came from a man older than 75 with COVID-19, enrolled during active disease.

The CDR3 region is CASSLVVSGGHNEQFF. The DNA of the CDR3 is TGTGCCAGCAGCTTAGTTGTCAGCGGGGGACACAATGAGCAGTTCTTC. The rearrangement joins TRBV7-2 to TRBJ2-1, with TRBD2 matching 8 bases. Per the germline V gene, CDR1 is SGHTA and CDR2 is FQGNSA. V lost 1 base and J lost 5; bases outside the gene matches: 7. The CDR3 covers 16 residues.

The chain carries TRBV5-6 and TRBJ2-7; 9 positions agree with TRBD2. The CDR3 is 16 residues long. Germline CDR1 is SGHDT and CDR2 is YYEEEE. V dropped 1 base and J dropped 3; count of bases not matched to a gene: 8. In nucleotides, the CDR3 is TGTGCCAGCAGCTTGAGCGGGCTAGCGGGGTTCTACGAGCAGTACTTC. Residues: CASSLSGLAGFYEQYF. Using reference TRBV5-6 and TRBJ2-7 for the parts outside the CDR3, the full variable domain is DAGVTQSPTHLIKTRGQQVTLRCSPKSGHDTVSWYQQALGQGPQFIFQYYEEEERQRGNFPDRFSGHQFPNYSSELNVNALLLGDSALYLCASSLSGLAGFYEQYFGPGTRLTVT.

The CDR3 sequence is CASSSRTSGGRDTQYF. CDR3 nucleotide sequence: TGCGCCAGCAGCTCCCGGACTAGCGGGGGGCGGGATACGCAGTATTTT. The chain has TRBV5-1 and TRBJ2-3; 14 nucleotides agree with TRBD2. CDR1 SGHRS and CDR2 YFSETQ come from the germline V gene. This CDR3 is 16 amino acids long. V lost 3 bases to trimming and J lost 6 bases; unmatched junction nucleotides: 6.

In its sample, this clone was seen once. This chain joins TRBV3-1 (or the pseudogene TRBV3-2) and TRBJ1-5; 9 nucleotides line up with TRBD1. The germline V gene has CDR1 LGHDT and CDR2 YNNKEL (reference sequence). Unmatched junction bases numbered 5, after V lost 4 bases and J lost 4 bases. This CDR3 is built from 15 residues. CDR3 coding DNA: TGTGCCAGCAGCCCAGGGACAGGGTTTAATCAGCCCCAGCATTTT. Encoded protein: CASSPGTGFNQPQHF.

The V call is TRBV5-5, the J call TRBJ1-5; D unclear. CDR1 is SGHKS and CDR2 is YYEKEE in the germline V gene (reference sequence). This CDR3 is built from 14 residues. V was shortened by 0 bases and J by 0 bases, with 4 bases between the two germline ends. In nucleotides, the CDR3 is TGTGCCAGCAGCTTGGGTAATAGCAATCAGCCCCAGCATTTT. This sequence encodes CASSLGNSNQPQHF.

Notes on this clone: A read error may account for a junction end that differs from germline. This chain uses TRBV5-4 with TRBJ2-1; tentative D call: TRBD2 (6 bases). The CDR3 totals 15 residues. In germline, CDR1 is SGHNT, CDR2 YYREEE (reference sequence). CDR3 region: CASTPNRLGYNEQFF. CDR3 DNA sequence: TGTGCAAGCACACCCAACCGACTAGGCTACAATGAGCAGTTCTTC.

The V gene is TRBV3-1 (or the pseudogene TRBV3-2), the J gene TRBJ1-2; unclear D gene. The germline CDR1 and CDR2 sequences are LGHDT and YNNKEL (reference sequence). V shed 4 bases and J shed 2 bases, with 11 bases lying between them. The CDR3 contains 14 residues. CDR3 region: CASSRSETNYGYTF. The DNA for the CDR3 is TGTGCCAGCAGCCGCTCAGAGACAAACTATGGCTACACCTTC.

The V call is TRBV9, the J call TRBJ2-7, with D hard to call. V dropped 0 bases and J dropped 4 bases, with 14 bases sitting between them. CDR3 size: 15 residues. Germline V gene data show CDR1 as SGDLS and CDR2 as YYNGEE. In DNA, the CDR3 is TGTGCCAGCAGCGTAGGAGCAACTACTCTTTACGAGCAGTACTTC. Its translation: CASSVGATTLYEQYF.

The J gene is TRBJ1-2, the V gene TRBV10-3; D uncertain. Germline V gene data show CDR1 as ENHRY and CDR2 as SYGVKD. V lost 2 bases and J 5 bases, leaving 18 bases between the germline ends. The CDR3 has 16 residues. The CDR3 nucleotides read TGTGCCATCAGTGAGCCGGACCGCGAAAGAGGGTATGGCTACACCTTC. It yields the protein CAISEPDRERGYGYTF.

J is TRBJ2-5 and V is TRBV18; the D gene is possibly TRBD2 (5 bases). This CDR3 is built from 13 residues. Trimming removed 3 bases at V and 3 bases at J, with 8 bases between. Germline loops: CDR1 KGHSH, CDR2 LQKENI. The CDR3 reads CASSPLAEETQYF. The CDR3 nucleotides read TGTGCCAGCTCACCCCTAGCAGAAGAGACCCAGTACTTC. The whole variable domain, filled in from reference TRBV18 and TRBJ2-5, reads NAGVMQNPRHLVRRRGQEARLRCSPMKGHSHVYWYRQLPEEGLKFMVYLQKENIIDESGMPKERFSAEFPKEGPSILRIQQVVRGDSAAYFCASSPLAEETQYFGPGTRLLVL.

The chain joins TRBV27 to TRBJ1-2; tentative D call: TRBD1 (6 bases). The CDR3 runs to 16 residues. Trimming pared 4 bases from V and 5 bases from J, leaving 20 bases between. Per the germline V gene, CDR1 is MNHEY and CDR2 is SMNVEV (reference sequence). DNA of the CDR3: TGTGCCAGCAGTTCCCCAAGCCAGGGGTCGAGATATGGCTACACCTTC. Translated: CASSSPSQGSRYGYTF.

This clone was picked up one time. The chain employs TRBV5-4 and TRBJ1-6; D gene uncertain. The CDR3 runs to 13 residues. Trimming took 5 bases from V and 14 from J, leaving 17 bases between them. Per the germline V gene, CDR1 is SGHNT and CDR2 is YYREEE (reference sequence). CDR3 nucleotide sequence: TGTGCCAGCAGGAACCGCCCGAATGCGGCCCTCCACTTT. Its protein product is CASRNRPNAALHF.

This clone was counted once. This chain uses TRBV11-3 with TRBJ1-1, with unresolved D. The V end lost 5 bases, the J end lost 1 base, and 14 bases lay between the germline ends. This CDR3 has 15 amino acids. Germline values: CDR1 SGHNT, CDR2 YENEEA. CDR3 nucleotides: TGTGCCAGCAGCCCTCGTTTCACCGGGAACACTGAAGCTTTCTTT. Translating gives CASSPRFTGNTEAFF.

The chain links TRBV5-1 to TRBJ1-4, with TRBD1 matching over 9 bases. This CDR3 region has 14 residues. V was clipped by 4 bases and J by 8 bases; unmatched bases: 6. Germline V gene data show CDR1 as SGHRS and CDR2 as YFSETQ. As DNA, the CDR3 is TGCGCCAGCAGCACGGGGACAGGGAGAGAAAAACTGTTTTTT. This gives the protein CASSTGTGREKLFF.